The 29 T cell receptor beta chains presented below share a single source sample, sequenced in a study of shared clonotypes between healthy human individuals. Repertoires were generated with immunoSEQ multiplex PCR, while TCRdb's copy carries only in-frame clones and drops some. The sample lists around 2.1 million clones, about 93% occurring once. Naivety among CD8 cells was defined by CD45RO negativity and positive CCR7 selection, thereby excluding terminally differentiated effector memory CD45RA+ cells. Sequencing input: naive CD8+ T cells from PBMCs. These receptors came from a man aged 18-30 years in good health. Some clones in this sample may be carry-over from other donors' samples.

The CDR3 nucleotides are TGCAGCGTTATTCCCGGACAGGGGTTCGGCTACACCTTC. Encoded protein: CSVIPGQGFGYTF. V is TRBV29-1 and J is TRBJ1-2; TRBD1 agrees at 9 bases. The CDR3 contains 13 residues. Germline CDR1 reads SQVTM; CDR2 reads ANQGSEA. Trimming at V came to 5 bases and at J to 8 bases, leaving 9 bases not matched to a gene.

This chain uses TRBV5-3 with TRBJ2-7; D tentatively fits TRBD1 or TRBD2 (5 bases each). TRBV5-3 falls under the ORF class, with uncertain function. Trimming stripped 8 bases from V and 2 bases from J, with 20 bases between. The CDR3 sequence is 15 residues long. CDR3 nucleotides: TGTGCCAGCCCACTACTCGGGGCCAGGCCCTACGAGCAGTACTTC. Translation gives CASPLLGARPYEQYF.

This clone was observed a few times. The chain links TRBV7-9 to TRBJ1-4; no firm D call. The CDR3 runs 14 residues. Per the germline V gene, CDR1 is SEHNR and CDR2 is FQNEAQ (reference sequence). The V end lost 5 bases, the J end lost 4 bases, and 11 bases lay between the germline ends. CDR3: CASSPVRSNEKLFF. CDR3 DNA: TGTGCCAGCAGCCCCGTACGTAGTAATGAAAAACTGTTTTTT.

The chain is built from TRBV27 and TRBJ1-5, with D unclear. The V end was cut by 10 bases, the J end by 1 base, with 11 bases between. This CDR3 has 13 residues. The germline V gene has CDR1 MNHEY and CDR2 SMNVEV (reference sequence). CDR3 protein: CATSDRSNQPQHF. The CDR3 DNA follows: TGTGCCACCTCCGACCGAAGCAATCAGCCCCAGCATTTT.

V and J are TRBV29-1 and TRBJ2-1; D unresolved. The V gene's germline CDR1 is SQVTM and CDR2 ANQGSEA. The CDR3 consists of 12 residues. Between the trimmed V and J ends, which lost 0 bases and 9 bases, there was a span of 9 bases. The CDR3 DNA follows: TGCAGCGTTGAAGACCGATATGTTGAGCAGTTCTTC. The encoded protein is CSVEDRYVEQFF.

This chain uses TRBV19 with TRBJ2-7; D ambiguous. V was trimmed by 4 bases and J by 0 bases, leaving 10 bases between them. The CDR3 runs 14 residues. Germline V CDR1 and CDR2: LNHDA, SQIVND (reference sequence). The CDR3 region is CASSRAESSYEQYF. As DNA, the CDR3 is TGTGCCAGTAGTAGGGCGGAGAGCTCCTACGAGCAGTACTTC.

V is TRBV25-1 and J is TRBJ2-7, with D possibly being TRBD1 (5 bases). V dropped 3 bases and J dropped 3 bases, with 15 bases sitting between them. Germline-derived CDR1 and CDR2 are MGHDK and SYGVNS. The CDR3 extends over 15 amino acids. Here the CDR3 DNA reads TGTGCCAGCAGTGAGGATCCGGCAGGGATCTACGAGCAGTACTTC. Protein sequence: CASSEDPAGIYEQYF.

The chain uses TRBV7-9 and TRBJ1-5; D not resolved. CDR1 is SEHNR and CDR2 is FQNEAQ in the germline V gene (reference sequence). There are 12 residues in the CDR3. Trimming pared 6 bases from V and 6 bases from J, leaving 9 bases between. The CDR3 nucleotides read TGTGCCAGCAGAGTGGGCACTCAGCCCCAGCATTTT. It encodes CASRVGTQPQHF.

This rearrangement joins TRBV4-3 to TRBJ2-1, with 8 bases matching TRBD1. The CDR3 covers 15 residues. Germline-derived CDR1 and CDR2 are LGHNA and YSLEER. J was trimmed by 1 base and V by 6 bases; bases with no gene match: 5. In DNA form, the CDR3 reads TGCGCCAGCAGTCCAGGGGGCGCGTCCTACAATGAGCAGTTCTTC. Protein sequence: CASSPGGASYNEQFF.

The chain is built from TRBV30 and TRBJ2-7; D remains ambiguous. Per germline, CDR1 GTSNPN and CDR2 SVGIG (reference sequence). V was pared by 0 bases and J by 3 bases, with 12 bases between. The CDR3 totals 14 residues. CDR3 sequence (DNA): TGTGCCTGGAGTGTATCGTCCGGTCACTACGAGCAGTACTTC. It yields the protein CAWSVSSGHYEQYF.

This rearrangement joins TRBV2 to TRBJ2-2; 9 bases fit TRBD2. CDR1 is SNHLY and CDR2 is FYNNEI in the germline V gene. The CDR3 runs to 15 residues. V shed 3 bases and J 6 bases; nucleotides not matched to a gene: 5. The CDR3 loop reads CASSDWREGPGELFF. CDR3 coding DNA: TGTGCCAGCAGTGATTGGCGGGAGGGCCCCGGGGAGCTGTTTTTT. Looking up the rest from reference TRBV2 and TRBJ2-2 gives the full variable domain: EPEVTQTPSHQVTQMGQEVILRCVPISNHLYFYWYRQILGQKVEFLVSFYNNEISEKSEIFDDQFSVERPDGSNFTLKIRSTKLEDSAMYFCASSDWREGPGELFFGEGSRLTVL.

The chain employs TRBV27 and TRBJ2-3, with D unresolved. V dropped 7 bases and J dropped 2 bases, with 4 bases sitting between them. The CDR3 consists of 11 residues. Germline V CDR1 and CDR2: MNHEY, SMNVEV (reference sequence). Here the CDR3 DNA reads TGTGCCAGCATCCACACAGATACGCAGTATTTT. This encodes CASIHTDTQYF.

The chain has TRBV15 and TRBJ1-2; no clear D gene. Germline V gene data show CDR1 as LNHNV and CDR2 as YYDKDF (reference sequence). V lost 3 bases and J 3 bases, leaving 8 bases between the germline ends. The CDR3 extends over 13 amino acids. The DNA of the CDR3 is TGTGCCACCAGCAGCACGGTGTACTATGGCTACACCTTC. Residues: CATSSTVYYGYTF.

The sample holds one count of this clone. The V call is TRBV27, the J call TRBJ2-1, with D maybe TRBD1 (5 bases). V was clipped by 3 bases and J by 4 bases, with 16 bases between them. CDR1 is MNHEY, CDR2 SMNVEV, per germline (reference sequence). The CDR3 loop spans 16 amino acids. The CDR3: CASSLLRSRGYNEQFF. In DNA form, the CDR3 reads TGTGCCAGCAGTTTGTTGAGGTCTAGGGGATACAATGAGCAGTTCTTC.

This CDR3 is CASSLPPGTGSHEQYF. The CDR3 coding sequence is TGTGCCAGCAGTCTCCCCCCCGGGACAGGGTCTCACGAGCAGTACTTC. The chain joins TRBV27 to TRBJ2-7; TRBD1 agrees at 9 bases. The germline V gene encodes CDR1 MNHEY and CDR2 SMNVEV (reference sequence). CDR3 length equals 16 residues. Germline trimming cut 5 bases from V and 5 bases from J; bases unmatched to any gene: 13.

The rearrangement links TRBV5-1 to TRBJ2-7; the D gene could be TRBD1 or TRBD2 (7 bases each). V was shortened by 4 bases and J by 6 bases, with 23 bases between the two germline ends. CDR3 length: 16 amino acids. Germline V lookup: CDR1 SGHRS, CDR2 YFSETQ. The CDR3 loop reads CASSPQGGRDRGEQYF. In DNA form, the CDR3 reads TGCGCCAGCAGCCCTCAGGGGGGGAGGGATCGTGGCGAGCAGTACTTC.

The V and J genes are TRBV28 and TRBJ1-1; 8 nucleotides align to TRBD1. The V segment lost 6 bases and the J segment 8 bases; nucleotides outside the gene matches: 11. The CDR3 spans 14 residues. Germline lookup yields CDR1 MDHEN and CDR2 SYDVKM. Here the CDR3 DNA reads TGTGCCAGCAGCAATCCTGAATGGACAGGGGAAGCTTTCTTT. It translates to CASSNPEWTGEAFF. Based on the CDR3 plus reference TRBV28 and TRBJ1-1, the full variable domain is DVKVTQSSRYLVKRTGEKVFLECVQDMDHENMFWYRQDPGLGLRLIYFSYDVKMKEKGDIPEGYSVSREKKERFSLILESASTNQTSMYLCASSNPEWTGEAFFGQGTRLTVV.

Many counts were recorded for this clone. Other DNA sequences in the same sample also yield this CDR3. V and J are TRBV9 and TRBJ2-3, with 8 bases matching TRBD2. This CDR3 spans 15 amino acids. Germline V gene data show CDR1 as SGDLS and CDR2 as YYNGEE. Trimming removed 2 bases from V and 2 bases from J; junction bases left unmatched: 4. The CDR3 DNA reads as TGTGCCAGCAGCGTCTTAGCGGGGCCCACAGATACGCAGTATTTT. Translating gives CASSVLAGPTDTQYF. Filled out from reference TRBV9 and TRBJ2-3, the complete variable domain reads DSGVTQTPKHLITATGQRVTLRCSPRSGDLSVYWYQQSLDQGLQFLIQYYNGEERAKGNILERFSAQQFPDLHSELNLSSLELGDSALYFCASSVLAGPTDTQYFGPGTRLTVL.

This clone was detected once. The J gene is TRBJ2-5, the V gene TRBV11-2; 8 bases map to TRBD1. Germline V gene data show CDR1 as SGHAT and CDR2 as FQNNGV. This CDR3 has 15 residues. V shed 4 bases, J shed 5 bases, and the junction held 9 bases outside the gene matches. The CDR3, as DNA: TGTGCCAGCAGCTCCCACAGGGGGTTTTCGGAGACCCAGTACTTC. Translation: CASSSHRGFSETQYF. The full variable domain, with the rest looked up from reference TRBV11-2 and TRBJ2-5, is EAGVAQSPRYKIIEKRQSVAFWCNPISGHATLYWYQQILGQGPKLLIQFQNNGVVDDSQLPKDRFSAERLKGVDSTLKIQPAKLEDSAVYLCASSSHRGFSETQYFGPGTRLLVL.

The V call is TRBV4-1, the J call TRBJ2-1; 10 bases match TRBD2. Germline V gene sequence: CDR1 MGHRA, CDR2 YSYEKL. Trimming cost V 0 bases and J 3 bases; bases outside gene matches: 8. CDR3 size: 18 residues. CDR3 amino acids: CASSQERLAGELYNEQFF. CDR3 sequence (DNA): TGCGCCAGCAGCCAAGAGCGGCTAGCGGGAGAACTCTACAATGAGCAGTTCTTC.

The J gene is TRBJ2-7, the V gene TRBV5-4, with a weak D call TRBD1 (5 bases). Trimming removed 1 base from V and 1 base from J, with 9 bases in between. There are 14 residues in the CDR3. In germline, CDR1 is SGHNT, CDR2 YYREEE (reference sequence). The CDR3 spells CASSLNRGSYEQYF. The CDR3 bases are TGTGCCAGCAGCTTGAATAGGGGTTCCTACGAGCAGTACTTC. The complete variable domain, with remaining parts taken from reference TRBV5-4 and TRBJ2-7, reads ETGVTQSPTHLIKTRGQQVTLRCSSQSGHNTVSWYQQALGQGPQFIFQYYREEENGRGNFPPRFSGLQFPNYSSELNVNALELDDSALYLCASSLNRGSYEQYFGPGTRLTVT.

This chain joins TRBV9 and TRBJ2-6; 9 bases map to TRBD2. Germline loops: CDR1 SGDLS, CDR2 YYNGEE. CDR3 size: 18 residues. The junction had 5 bases not matched to a gene; V was cut back by 0 bases and J by 1 base. CDR3 nucleotide sequence: TGTGCCAGCAGCGTAGCTATAGCGGGAGTATCTGGGGCCAACGTCCTGACTTTC. Protein sequence: CASSVAIAGVSGANVLTF.

Only one count was recorded for this clone. The rearrangement joins TRBV7-6 to TRBJ2-5; possibly TRBD1 for D (6 bases). The CDR3 is 14 residues long. V dropped 5 bases and J dropped 0 bases, with 10 bases sitting between them. Germline CDR1 and CDR2: SGHVS and FNYEAQ. This CDR3 is CASSQDRNQETQYF. CDR3 nucleotides: TGTGCCAGCAGCCAAGACAGGAACCAAGAGACCCAGTACTTC. Variable domain in full (rest from reference TRBV7-6 and TRBJ2-5): GAGVSQSPRYKVTKRGQDVALRCDPISGHVSLYWYRQALGQGPEFLTYFNYEAQQDKSGLPNDRFSAERPEGSISTLTIQRTEQRDSAMYRCASSQDRNQETQYFGPGTRLLVL.

This clone appeared once. The CDR3 protein is CAISEYPGQGVKAEAFF. The DNA for the CDR3 is TGTGCCATCAGTGAGTATCCGGGACAGGGCGTTAAAGCTGAAGCTTTCTTT. V gene TRBV10-3 combines with J gene TRBJ1-1, with 9 nucleotides matching TRBD1. This CDR3 has 17 residues. CDR1 and CDR2 from the germline V gene are ENHRY and SYGVKD. Trimming removed 1 base from V and 6 bases from J; junction bases left unmatched: 12.

The DNA for the CDR3 is TGTGCCAGCAGTTTAACGTCCGGGACTAGCGGGAGGTACGAGCAGTACTTC. This translates into CASSLTSGTSGRYEQYF. The V call is TRBV27, the J call TRBJ2-7, with TRBD2 matching over 15 bases. The germline V gene has CDR1 MNHEY and CDR2 SMNVEV (reference sequence). This CDR3 contains 17 residues. J gave up 4 bases and V 2 bases, and 6 bases lay outside the gene matches.

The gene calls are TRBV28 and TRBJ1-2, with D uncertain. The V and J ends lost 6 bases and 4 bases respectively, with 15 bases between them. This CDR3 region has 14 residues. Per the germline V gene, CDR1 is MDHEN and CDR2 is SYDVKM. CDR3 residues: CASSQPARGYGYTF. CDR3 DNA sequence: TGTGCCAGCAGCCAACCCGCCCGAGGCTATGGCTACACCTTC.

V and J are TRBV27 and TRBJ2-7, with D unclear. The CDR3 loop spans 13 amino acids. The germline V and J ends were trimmed by 2 bases and 5 bases, with 10 bases remaining between them. Germline values: CDR1 MNHEY, CDR2 SMNVEV (reference sequence). The DNA of the CDR3 is TGTGCCAGCAGTTTAAGGCCTGGGAACGAGCAGTACTTC. It specifies CASSLRPGNEQYF.

The chain combines TRBV6-6 with TRBJ1-4, with a possible D match to TRBD1 (5 bases). This CDR3 has 14 amino acids. Germline loops: CDR1 MNHNY, CDR2 SVGAGI (reference sequence). The germline V and J ends were trimmed by 1 base and 6 bases, with 9 bases remaining between them. CDR3 bases: TGTGCCAGCAGTTACTACCAGGGATATGAAAAACTGTTTTTT. Its translation: CASSYYQGYEKLFF.

Remarks on this clone: Other DNA sequences in this specimen translate into the identical CDR3. This chain joins TRBV6-5 and TRBJ2-1; 7 bases line up with TRBD1. Germline V gene lookup returns CDR1 MNHEY and CDR2 SVGAGI. The CDR3 runs to 14 residues. V dropped 0 bases and J dropped 10; count of bases not matched to a gene: 6. The CDR3 DNA follows: TGTGCCAGCAGTTACTCCCGGACAGGCGACGAGCAGTTCTTC. Amino acid sequence: CASSYSRTGDEQFF.